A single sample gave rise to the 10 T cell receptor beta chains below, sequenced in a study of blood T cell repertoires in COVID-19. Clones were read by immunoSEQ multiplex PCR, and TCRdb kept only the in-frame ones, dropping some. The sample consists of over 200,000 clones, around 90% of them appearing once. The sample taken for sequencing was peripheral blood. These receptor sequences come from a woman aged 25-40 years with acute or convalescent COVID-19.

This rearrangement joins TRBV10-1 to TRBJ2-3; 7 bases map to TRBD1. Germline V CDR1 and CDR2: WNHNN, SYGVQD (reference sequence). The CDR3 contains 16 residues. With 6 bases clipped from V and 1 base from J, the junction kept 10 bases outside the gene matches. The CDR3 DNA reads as TGCGCCAGCAGCCCTCTGGCAGGGGGAGGCACAGATACGCAGTATTTT. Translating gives CASSPLAGGGTDTQYF.

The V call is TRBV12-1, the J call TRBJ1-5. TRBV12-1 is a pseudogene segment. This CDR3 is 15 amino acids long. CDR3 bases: TGTGCCAGCAGCCAAGGACTTTATAGCAATCAGCCCCAGCATTTT. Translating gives CASSQGLYSNQPQHF.

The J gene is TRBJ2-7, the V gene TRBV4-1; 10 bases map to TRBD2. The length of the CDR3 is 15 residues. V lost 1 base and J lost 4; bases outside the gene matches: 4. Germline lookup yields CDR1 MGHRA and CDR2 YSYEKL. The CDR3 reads CASSQASGGGYEQYF. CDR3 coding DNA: TGCGCCAGCAGCCAAGCTAGCGGGGGAGGGTACGAGCAGTACTTC.

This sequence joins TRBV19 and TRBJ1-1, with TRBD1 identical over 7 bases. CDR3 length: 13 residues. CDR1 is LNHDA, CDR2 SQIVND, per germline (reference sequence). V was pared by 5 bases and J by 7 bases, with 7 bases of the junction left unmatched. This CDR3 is CASSPGQVDEAFF. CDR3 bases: TGTGCCAGTAGTCCCGGACAGGTCGATGAAGCTTTCTTT. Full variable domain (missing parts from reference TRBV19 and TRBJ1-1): DGGITQSPKYLFRKEGQNVTLSCEQNLNHDAMYWYRQDPGQGLRLIYYSQIVNDFQKGDIAEGYSVSREKKESFPLTVTSAQKNPTAFYLCASSPGQVDEAFFGQGTRLTVV.

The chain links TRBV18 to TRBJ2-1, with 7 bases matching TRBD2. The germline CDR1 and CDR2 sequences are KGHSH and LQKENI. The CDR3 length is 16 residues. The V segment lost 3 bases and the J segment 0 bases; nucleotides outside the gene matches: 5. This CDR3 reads CASSPLSGPSYNEQFF. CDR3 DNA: TGTGCCAGCTCACCTCTTAGCGGGCCCTCCTACAATGAGCAGTTCTTC.

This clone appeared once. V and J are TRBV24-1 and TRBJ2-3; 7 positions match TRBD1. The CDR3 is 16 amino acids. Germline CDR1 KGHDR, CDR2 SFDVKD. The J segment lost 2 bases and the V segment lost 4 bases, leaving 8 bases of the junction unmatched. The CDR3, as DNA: TGTGCCACCAGTGACCCTGGGACAGTCAACACAGATACGCAGTATTTT. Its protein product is CATSDPGTVNTDTQYF.

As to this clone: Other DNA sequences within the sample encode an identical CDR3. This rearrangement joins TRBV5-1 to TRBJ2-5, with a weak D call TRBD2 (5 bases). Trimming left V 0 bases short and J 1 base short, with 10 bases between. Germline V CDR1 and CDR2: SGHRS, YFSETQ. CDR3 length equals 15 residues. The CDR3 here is CASSLGGQAQETQYF. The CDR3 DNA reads TGCGCCAGCAGCTTGGGCGGGCAGGCCCAAGAGACCCAGTACTTC.

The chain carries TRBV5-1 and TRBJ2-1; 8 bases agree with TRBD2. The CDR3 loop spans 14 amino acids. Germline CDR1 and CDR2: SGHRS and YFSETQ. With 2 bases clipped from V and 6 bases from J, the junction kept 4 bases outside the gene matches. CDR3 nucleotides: TGCGCCAGCAGCTTAGCGGGAGTAAGCAATGAGCAGTTCTTC. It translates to CASSLAGVSNEQFF.

The CDR3 region has the DNA TGTGCCAGCAGCTGGGGGACAGGGAGTCAGCCCCAGCATTTT. Translation: CASSWGTGSQPQHF. This chain links TRBV5-6 with TRBJ1-5; TRBD1 matches at 9 bases. Germline lookup yields CDR1 SGHDT and CDR2 YYEEEE. V trimming: 3 bases; J trimming: 6 bases; junction bases outside the gene matches: 4. The CDR3 has 14 residues. Based on the CDR3 plus reference TRBV5-6 and TRBJ1-5, the full variable domain is DAGVTQSPTHLIKTRGQQVTLRCSPKSGHDTVSWYQQALGQGPQFIFQYYEEEERQRGNFPDRFSGHQFPNYSSELNVNALLLGDSALYLCASSWGTGSQPQHFGDGTRLSIL.

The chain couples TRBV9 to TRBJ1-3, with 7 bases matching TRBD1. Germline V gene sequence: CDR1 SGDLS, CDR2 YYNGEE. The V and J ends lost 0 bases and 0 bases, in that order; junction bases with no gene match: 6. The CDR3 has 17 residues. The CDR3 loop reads CASSVVDRFPSGNTIYF. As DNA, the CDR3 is TGTGCCAGCAGCGTAGTGGACAGGTTTCCCTCTGGAAACACCATATATTTT.